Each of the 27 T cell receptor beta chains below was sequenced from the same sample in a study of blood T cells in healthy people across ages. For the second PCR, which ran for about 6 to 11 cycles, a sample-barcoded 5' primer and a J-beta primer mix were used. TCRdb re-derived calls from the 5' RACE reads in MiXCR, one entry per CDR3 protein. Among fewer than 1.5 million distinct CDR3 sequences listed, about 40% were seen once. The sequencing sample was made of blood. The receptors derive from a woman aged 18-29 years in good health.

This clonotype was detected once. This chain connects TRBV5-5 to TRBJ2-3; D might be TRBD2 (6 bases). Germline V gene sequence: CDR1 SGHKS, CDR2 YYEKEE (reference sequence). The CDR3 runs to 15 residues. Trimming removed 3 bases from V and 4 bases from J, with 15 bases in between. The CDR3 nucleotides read TGTGCCAGCAGCTGGGGGACTGCAGTTGCAGATACGCAGTATTTT. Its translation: CASSWGTAVADTQYF.

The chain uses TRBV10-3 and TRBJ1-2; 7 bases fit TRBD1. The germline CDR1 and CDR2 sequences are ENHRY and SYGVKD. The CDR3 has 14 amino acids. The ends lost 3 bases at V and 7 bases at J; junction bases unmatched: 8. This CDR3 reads CAISDQNRGFGYTF. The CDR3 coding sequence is TGTGCCATCAGTGACCAGAACAGGGGTTTTGGCTACACCTTC.

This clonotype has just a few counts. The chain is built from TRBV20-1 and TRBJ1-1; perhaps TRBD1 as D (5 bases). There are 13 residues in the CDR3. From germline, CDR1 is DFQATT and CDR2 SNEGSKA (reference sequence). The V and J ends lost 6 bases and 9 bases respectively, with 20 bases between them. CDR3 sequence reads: CSAPSPGLNKAFF. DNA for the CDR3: TGCAGTGCCCCTTCCCCAGGGTTAAATAAAGCTTTCTTT.

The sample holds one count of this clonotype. Here the CDR3 reads CASSLVVGVTGELFF. Here the CDR3 DNA reads TGTGCCAGCAGCTTAGTGGTGGGCGTAACCGGGGAGCTGTTTTTT. The chain recombines TRBV7-9 with TRBJ2-2; D remains ambiguous. V lost 1 base, J lost 5 bases, and 11 bases lay in between. CDR1 SEHNR and CDR2 FQNEAQ come from the germline V gene (reference sequence). The CDR3 runs 15 residues.

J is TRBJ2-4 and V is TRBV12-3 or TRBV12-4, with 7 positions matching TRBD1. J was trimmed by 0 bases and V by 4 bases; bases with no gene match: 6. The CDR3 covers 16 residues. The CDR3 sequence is CASSSTGDGAKNIQYF. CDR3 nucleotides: TGTGCCAGCAGTTCTACAGGGGACGGAGCCAAAAACATTCAGTACTTC.

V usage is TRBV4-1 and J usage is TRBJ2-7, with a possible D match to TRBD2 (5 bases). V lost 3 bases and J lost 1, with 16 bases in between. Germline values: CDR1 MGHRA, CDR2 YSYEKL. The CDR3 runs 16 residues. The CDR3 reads CASSHSPAGVSYEQYF. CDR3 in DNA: TGCGCCAGCAGCCACTCCCCCGCCGGGGTATCCTACGAGCAGTACTTC.

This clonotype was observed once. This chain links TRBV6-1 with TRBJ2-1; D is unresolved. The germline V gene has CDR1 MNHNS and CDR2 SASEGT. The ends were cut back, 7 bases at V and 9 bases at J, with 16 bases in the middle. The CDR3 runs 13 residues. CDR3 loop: CASILSRMREQFF. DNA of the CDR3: TGTGCCAGCATTCTTTCCAGGATGCGTGAGCAGTTCTTC.

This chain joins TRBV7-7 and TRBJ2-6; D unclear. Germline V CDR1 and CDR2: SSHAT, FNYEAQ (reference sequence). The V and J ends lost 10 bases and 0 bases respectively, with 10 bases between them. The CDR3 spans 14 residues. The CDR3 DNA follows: TGTGCCACGGAACCGGTCTCTGGGGCCAACGTCCTGACTTTC. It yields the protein CATEPVSGANVLTF.

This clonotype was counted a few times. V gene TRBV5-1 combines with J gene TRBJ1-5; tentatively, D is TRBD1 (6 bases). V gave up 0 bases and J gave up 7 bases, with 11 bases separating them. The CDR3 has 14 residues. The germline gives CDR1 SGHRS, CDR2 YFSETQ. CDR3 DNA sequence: TGCGCCAGCAGCTTGGAGGGGGGGAAGCAGCCCCAGCATTTT. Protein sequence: CASSLEGGKQPQHF. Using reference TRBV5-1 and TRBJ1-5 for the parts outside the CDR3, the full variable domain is KAGVTQTPRYLIKTRGQQVTLSCSPISGHRSVSWYQQTPGQGLQFLFEYFSETQRNKGNFPGRFSGRQFSNSRSEMNVSTLELGDSALYLCASSLEGGKQPQHFGDGTRLSIL.

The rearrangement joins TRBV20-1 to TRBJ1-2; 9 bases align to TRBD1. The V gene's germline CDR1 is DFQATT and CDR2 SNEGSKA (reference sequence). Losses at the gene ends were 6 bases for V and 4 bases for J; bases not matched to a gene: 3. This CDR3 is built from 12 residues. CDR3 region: CSAMGQGYGYTF. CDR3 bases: TGCAGTGCGATGGGACAGGGCTATGGCTACACCTTC.

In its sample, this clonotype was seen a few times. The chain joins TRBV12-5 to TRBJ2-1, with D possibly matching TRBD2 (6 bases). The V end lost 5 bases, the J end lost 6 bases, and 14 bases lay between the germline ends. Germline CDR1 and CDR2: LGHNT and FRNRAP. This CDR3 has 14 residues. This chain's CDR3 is CASGPLGGSNEQFF. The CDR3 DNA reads TGTGCTAGTGGTCCCCTGGGGGGTAGCAATGAGCAGTTCTTC.

This CDR3 is CASSLADHNEQFF. The CDR3 DNA sequence: TGTGCCAGCAGCTTGGCAGATCACAATGAGCAGTTCTTC. The chain couples TRBV7-2 to TRBJ2-1; D is ambiguous. V was clipped by 3 bases and J by 5 bases, with 8 bases between them. The germline V gene has CDR1 SGHTA and CDR2 FQGNSA. This CDR3 comprises 13 residues.

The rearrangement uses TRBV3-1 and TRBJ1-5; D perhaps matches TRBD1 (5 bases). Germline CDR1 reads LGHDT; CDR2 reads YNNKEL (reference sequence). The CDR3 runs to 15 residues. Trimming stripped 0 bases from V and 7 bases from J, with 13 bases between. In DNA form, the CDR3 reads TGTGCCAGCAGCCAAGATAGGCAGGGCTGGCAGCCCCAGCATTTT. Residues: CASSQDRQGWQPQHF.

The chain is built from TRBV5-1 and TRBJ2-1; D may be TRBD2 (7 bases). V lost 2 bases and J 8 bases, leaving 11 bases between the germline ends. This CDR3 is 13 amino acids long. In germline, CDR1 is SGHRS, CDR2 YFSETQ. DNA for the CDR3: TGCGCCAGCAGCTTTGAGGGGGGGCATGAGCAGTTCTTC. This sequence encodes CASSFEGGHEQFF.

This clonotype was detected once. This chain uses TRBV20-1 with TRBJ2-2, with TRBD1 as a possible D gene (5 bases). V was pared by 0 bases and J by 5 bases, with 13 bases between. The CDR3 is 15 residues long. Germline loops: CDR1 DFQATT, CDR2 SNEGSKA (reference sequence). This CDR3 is CSARDVDQGTGELFF. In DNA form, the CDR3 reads TGCAGTGCTAGAGATGTAGACCAGGGAACCGGGGAGCTGTTTTTT.

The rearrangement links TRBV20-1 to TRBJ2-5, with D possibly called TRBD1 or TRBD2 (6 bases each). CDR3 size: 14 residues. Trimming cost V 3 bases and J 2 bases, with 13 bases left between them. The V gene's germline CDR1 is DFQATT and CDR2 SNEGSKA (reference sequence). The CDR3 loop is CSARGGGRQETQYF. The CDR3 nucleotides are TGCAGTGCTAGGGGTGGGGGGCGTCAAGAGACCCAGTACTTC.

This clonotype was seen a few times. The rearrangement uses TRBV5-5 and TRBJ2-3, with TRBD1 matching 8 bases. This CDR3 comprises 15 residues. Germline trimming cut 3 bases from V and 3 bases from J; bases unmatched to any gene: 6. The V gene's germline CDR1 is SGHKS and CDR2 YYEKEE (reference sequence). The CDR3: CASSSGGHSTDTQYF. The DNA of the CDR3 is TGTGCCAGCAGCTCAGGGGGCCATAGTACAGATACGCAGTATTTT.

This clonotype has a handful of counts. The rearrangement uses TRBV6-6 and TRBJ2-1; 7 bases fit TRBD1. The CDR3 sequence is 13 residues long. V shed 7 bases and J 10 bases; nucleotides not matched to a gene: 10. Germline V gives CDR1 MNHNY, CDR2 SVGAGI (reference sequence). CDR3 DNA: TGTGCCAGCACCACTAACCGGGACAGCGAGCAGTTCTTC. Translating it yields CASTTNRDSEQFF.

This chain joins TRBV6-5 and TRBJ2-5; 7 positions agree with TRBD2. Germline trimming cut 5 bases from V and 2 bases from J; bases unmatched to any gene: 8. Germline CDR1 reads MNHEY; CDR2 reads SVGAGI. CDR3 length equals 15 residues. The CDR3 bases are TGTGCCAGCAGTCTCCCGGGGGGTTGGCAAGAGACCCAGTACTTC. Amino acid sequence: CASSLPGGWQETQYF.

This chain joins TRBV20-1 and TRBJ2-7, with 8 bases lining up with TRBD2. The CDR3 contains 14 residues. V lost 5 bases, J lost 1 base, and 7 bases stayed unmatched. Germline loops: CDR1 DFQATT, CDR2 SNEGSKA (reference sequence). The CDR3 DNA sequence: TGCAGTGCTCCTACTAGCGGTCTTTCCTACGAGCAGTACTTC. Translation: CSAPTSGLSYEQYF.

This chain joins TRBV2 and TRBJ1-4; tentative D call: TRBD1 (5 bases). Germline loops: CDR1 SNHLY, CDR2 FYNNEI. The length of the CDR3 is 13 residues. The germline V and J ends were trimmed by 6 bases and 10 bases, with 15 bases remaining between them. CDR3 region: CASRTQGVGKLFF. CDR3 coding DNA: TGTGCCAGCAGAACGCAGGGAGTTGGAAAACTGTTTTTT.

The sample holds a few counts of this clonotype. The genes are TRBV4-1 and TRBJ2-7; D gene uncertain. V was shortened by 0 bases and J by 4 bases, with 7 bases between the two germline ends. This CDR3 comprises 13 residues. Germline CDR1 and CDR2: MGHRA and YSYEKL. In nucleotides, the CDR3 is TGCGCCAGCAGCCAAGAGTTGCTTTACGAGCAGTACTTC. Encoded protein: CASSQELLYEQYF.

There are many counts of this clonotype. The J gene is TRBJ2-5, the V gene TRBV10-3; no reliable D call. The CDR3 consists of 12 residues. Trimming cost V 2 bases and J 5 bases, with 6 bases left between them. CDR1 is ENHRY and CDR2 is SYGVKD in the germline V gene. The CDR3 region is CAISEGSETQYF. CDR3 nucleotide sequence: TGTGCCATCAGTGAGGGCTCCGAGACCCAGTACTTC.

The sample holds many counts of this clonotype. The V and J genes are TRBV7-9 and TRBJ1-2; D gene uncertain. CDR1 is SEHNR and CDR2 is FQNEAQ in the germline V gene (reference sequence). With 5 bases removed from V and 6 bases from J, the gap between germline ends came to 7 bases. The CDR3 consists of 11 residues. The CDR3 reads CASSIGHGYTF. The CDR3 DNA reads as TGTGCCAGCAGCATAGGTCATGGCTACACCTTC.

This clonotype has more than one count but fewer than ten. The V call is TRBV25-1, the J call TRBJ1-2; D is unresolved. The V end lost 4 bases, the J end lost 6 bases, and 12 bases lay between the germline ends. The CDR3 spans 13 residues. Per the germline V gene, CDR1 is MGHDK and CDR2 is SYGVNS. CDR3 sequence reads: CASSGGRMDGYTF. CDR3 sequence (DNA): TGTGCCAGCAGTGGAGGGCGGATGGATGGCTACACCTTC.

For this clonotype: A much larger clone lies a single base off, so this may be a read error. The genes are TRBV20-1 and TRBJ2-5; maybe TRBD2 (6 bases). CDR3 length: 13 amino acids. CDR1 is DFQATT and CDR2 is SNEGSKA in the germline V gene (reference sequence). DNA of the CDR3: TGCAGTGTTAGAATGGGGGGACAAGAGACCCAGTACTTC. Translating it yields CSVRMGGQETQYF.

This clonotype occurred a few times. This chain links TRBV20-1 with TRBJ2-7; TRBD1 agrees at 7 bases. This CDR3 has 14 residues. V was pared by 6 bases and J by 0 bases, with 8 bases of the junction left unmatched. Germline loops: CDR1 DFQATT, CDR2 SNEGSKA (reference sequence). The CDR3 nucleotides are TGCAGTGCGGGGGACAGCCAGAGCTCCTACGAGCAGTACTTC. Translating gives CSAGDSQSSYEQYF.